These 29 T cell receptor beta chains came from one sample sequenced in a study of blood T cells in healthy people across ages. Combining a sample-barcoded 5' primer with a J-beta primer mix, a second PCR ran for 7 to 11 cycles. MiXCR, applied by TCRdb to the 5' RACE reads, yields one record per CDR3 protein. This table holds some 880,000 distinct CDR3 sequences, under 40% found once. Material for sequencing was blood. Source of these receptors: a man aged 18 to 29 in good health.

In regard to this clonotype: Just one base apart from a much larger clone, this may be a read error. The V gene is TRBV12-3 or TRBV12-4, the J gene TRBJ1-5; unclear D gene. V was pared by 6 bases and J by 5 bases, with 14 bases between. The CDR3 is made up of 14 amino acids. Written as DNA, the CDR3 is TGTGCCAGCAGCCGGACGGCCGGTGATCAGCCCCAGCATTTT. Encoded protein: CASSRTAGDQPQHF.

J is TRBJ1-2 and V is TRBV20-1; a possible D gene is TRBD1 (5 bases). The germline V gene has CDR1 DFQATT and CDR2 SNEGSKA (reference sequence). The V and J ends lost 5 bases and 7 bases respectively, with 17 bases between them. The CDR3 extends over 13 amino acids. The CDR3 region has the DNA TGCAGTGCTTTTCCGGGAGGGGACGGTGGCTACACCTTC. This translates into CSAFPGGDGGYTF.

J is TRBJ2-1 and V is TRBV6-2 or TRBV6-3, with 15 bases aligning to TRBD2. With V trimmed by 0 bases and J by 7 bases, 7 bases remained unmatched. CDR1 MNHEY and CDR2 SVGEGT come from the germline V gene. This CDR3 is 18 amino acids long. CDR3 region: CASSYSGLAGGPVNEQFF. The CDR3 DNA follows: TGTGCCAGCAGTTACTCTGGACTAGCGGGGGGGCCCGTTAATGAGCAGTTCTTC.

The chain carries TRBV28 and TRBJ2-5; the D is unclear. The CDR3 is 12 amino acids. V lost 5 bases and J 4 bases, leaving 8 bases between the germline ends. Germline assignment: CDR1 MDHEN and CDR2 SYDVKM. Written as DNA, the CDR3 is TGTGCCAGCAGTACTAACAGAGAGACCCAGTACTTC. Translated, it gives CASSTNRETQYF. Combining the CDR3 with reference TRBV28 and TRBJ2-5 gives the whole variable domain DVKVTQSSRYLVKRTGEKVFLECVQDMDHENMFWYRQDPGLGLRLIYFSYDVKMKEKGDIPEGYSVSREKKERFSLILESASTNQTSMYLCASSTNRETQYFGPGTRLLVL.

The chain uses TRBV20-1 and TRBJ1-2; tentative D call: TRBD1 (5 bases). V was shortened by 1 base and J by 3 bases, with 12 bases between the two germline ends. Germline V gene sequence: CDR1 DFQATT, CDR2 SNEGSKA (reference sequence). CDR3 length: 14 amino acids. CDR3 amino acids: CSARVVGTYYGYTF. The CDR3 coding sequence is TGCAGTGCTAGAGTTGTCGGGACCTACTATGGCTACACCTTC.

This clonotype was detected ten times or more. The rearrangement joins TRBV7-6 to TRBJ2-3; 8 bases fit TRBD2. With V trimmed by 5 bases and J by 0 bases, 4 bases remained unmatched. This CDR3 comprises 15 residues. The germline V gene encodes CDR1 SGHVS and CDR2 FNYEAQ. CDR3 residues: CASSRAGASTDTQYF. CDR3 nucleotide sequence: TGTGCCAGCAGCCGAGCGGGGGCTAGCACAGATACGCAGTATTTT. Looking up the rest from reference TRBV7-6 and TRBJ2-3 gives the full variable domain: GAGVSQSPRYKVTKRGQDVALRCDPISGHVSLYWYRQALGQGPEFLTYFNYEAQQDKSGLPNDRFSAERPEGSISTLTIQRTEQRDSAMYRCASSRAGASTDTQYFGPGTRLTVL.

The chain combines TRBV29-1 with TRBJ2-3; D remains ambiguous. This CDR3 comprises 14 residues. V was trimmed by 1 base and J by 0 bases, leaving 8 bases between them. In germline, CDR1 is SQVTM, CDR2 ANQGSEA. Written as DNA, the CDR3 is TGCAGCGTTGAAGGTGGGATTAGCACAGATACGCAGTATTTT. It translates to CSVEGGISTDTQYF.

This clonotype was counted a few times. V is TRBV6-5 and J is TRBJ2-1; maybe TRBD2 (6 bases). Germline CDR1 is MNHEY and CDR2 is SVGAGI. The CDR3 runs 16 residues. Trimming took 5 bases from V and 8 from J, leaving 22 bases between them. CDR3 loop: CASSRGLPMTRDEQFF. In DNA form, the CDR3 reads TGTGCCAGCAGTCGGGGACTCCCTATGACGAGGGATGAGCAGTTCTTC.

The chain couples TRBV5-1 to TRBJ1-2, with D tentatively TRBD1 (5 bases). This CDR3 has 13 residues. Germline V CDR1 and CDR2: SGHRS, YFSETQ. V was pared by 5 bases and J by 4 bases, with 12 bases between. CDR3 protein: CASSSERGYGYTF. The DNA for the CDR3 is TGCGCCAGCAGTTCCGAAAGGGGCTATGGCTACACCTTC.

This clonotype was detected only a few times. This chain connects TRBV20-1 to TRBJ2-1; D is uncertain. V lost 3 bases and J lost 10, with 13 bases in between. This CDR3 has 12 residues. Germline CDR1 reads DFQATT; CDR2 reads SNEGSKA (reference sequence). The DNA for the CDR3 is TGCAGTGCTAGGGGCCTGAAACTAGAGCAGTTCTTC. Translating gives CSARGLKLEQFF.

On this clonotype itself: A single base separates this from a much larger clone, so it may be a read error. The chain joins TRBV3-1 to TRBJ2-1; D might be TRBD1 (5 bases). The length of the CDR3 is 11 residues. Germline V gene lookup returns CDR1 LGHDT and CDR2 YNNKEL (reference sequence). This chain's CDR3 is CASRQVNGQFF. The CDR3, as DNA: TGTGCCAGCAGACAGGTCAATGGGCAGTTCTTC.

For this clonotype: One junction end disagrees with the germline gene, perhaps due to a read error. The gene calls are TRBV3-1 and TRBJ2-2; 9 bases match TRBD1. CDR3 length equals 16 residues. CDR1 and CDR2 from the germline V gene are LGHDT and YNNKEL (reference sequence). The CDR3 loop is CANSQGTGFDTGELFF. CDR3 coding DNA: TGTGCCAACAGCCAAGGGACAGGGTTCGACACCGGGGAGCTGTTTTTT.

This clonotype was counted only a few times. The chain uses TRBV6-5 and TRBJ2-4, with a weak D call TRBD1 (5 bases). The end of the DNA aligns better with TRBJ2-7, so the J call may be wrong. The CDR3 loop spans 13 amino acids. CDR1 MNHEY and CDR2 SVGAGI come from the germline V gene. The CDR3 loop reads CASSDDRDYEQYF. The CDR3 DNA is TGTGCCAGCAGTGACGACAGAGACTACGAGCAGTACTTC.

The rearrangement uses TRBV4-2 and TRBJ2-1; TRBD1 might be the D (6 bases). The CDR3 has 17 amino acids. V was shortened by 0 bases and J by 0 bases, with 12 bases between the two germline ends. Germline-derived CDR1 and CDR2 are LGHNA and YNFKEQ. For the CDR3, the DNA is TGTGCCAGCAGCCAAGATGAGGGGGTAAACTCCTACAATGAGCAGTTCTTC. Amino acid sequence: CASSQDEGVNSYNEQFF.

This clonotype appeared a few times. This chain uses TRBV15 with TRBJ2-7; D may be TRBD1 (5 bases). Germline CDR1 reads LNHNV; CDR2 reads YYDKDF (reference sequence). The V gene lost 6 bases and the J gene lost 5 bases, with 14 bases spanning the gap. The CDR3 is 13 amino acids. The CDR3 DNA reads TGTGCCACCAGTCAACAAGGGGTCCACGAGCAGTACTTC. Residues: CATSQQGVHEQYF.

The rearrangement links TRBV7-2 to TRBJ2-7; D perhaps matches TRBD1 (5 bases). The CDR3 contains 14 residues. The germline V and J ends were trimmed by 8 bases and 1 base, with 15 bases remaining between them. Germline loops: CDR1 SGHTA, CDR2 FQGNSA. The CDR3 protein is CASQRNRFSYEQYF. The CDR3 nucleotides read TGTGCCAGCCAACGAAACAGGTTTTCCTACGAGCAGTACTTC.

The V gene is TRBV7-8, the J gene TRBJ1-1; D is uncertain. Germline values: CDR1 SGHVS, CDR2 FQNEAQ. V lost 5 bases and J lost 3, with 10 bases in between. The CDR3 runs to 13 residues. CDR3 DNA sequence: TGTGCCAGCAGCCCAGTCCCCCACACTGAAGCTTTCTTT. It encodes CASSPVPHTEAFF.

The V gene is TRBV4-2, the J gene TRBJ2-1, with a possible D match to TRBD2 (5 bases). From germline, CDR1 is LGHNA and CDR2 YNFKEQ. Trimming took 1 base from V and 7 from J, leaving 8 bases between them. CDR3 length: 13 residues. CDR3 region: CASSQVGVNEQFF. The CDR3 nucleotides are TGTGCCAGCAGCCAAGTCGGGGTTAATGAGCAGTTCTTC.

This clonotype was detected a few times. The chain uses TRBV20-1 and TRBJ1-1; TRBD1 matches at 9 bases. Germline V gene data show CDR1 as DFQATT and CDR2 as SNEGSKA (reference sequence). The junction had 5 bases not matched to a gene; V was cut back by 0 bases and J by 3 bases. There are 15 residues in the CDR3. The CDR3 sequence: CSARDLQGAHTEAFF. CDR3 bases: TGCAGTGCTAGAGACCTACAGGGGGCACACACTGAAGCTTTCTTT.

As regards this clonotype: A much larger clone sits a single nucleotide away, making a read error possible. V and J are TRBV5-1 and TRBJ2-5; D unresolved. Germline loops: CDR1 SGHRS, CDR2 YFSETQ. Trimming removed 0 bases at V and 11 bases at J, with 20 bases between. This CDR3 is 15 amino acids long. This CDR3 reads CASSLATMPDNEQYF. For the CDR3, the DNA is TGCGCCAGCAGCTTGGCCACCATGCCCGACAATGAGCAGTACTTC.

Points on this clonotype: A much larger clone sits a single nucleotide away, making a read error possible. The chain recombines TRBV7-2 with TRBJ2-1, with 7 bases lining up with TRBD1. Trimming removed 6 bases from V and 7 bases from J; junction bases left unmatched: 9. Germline V CDR1 and CDR2: SGHTA, FQGNSA. This CDR3 contains 14 residues. In DNA form, the CDR3 reads TGTGCCAGCAGAAATCAGGGGGACGGTAATGAGCAGTTCTTC. Translating gives CASRNQGDGNEQFF.

The chain joins TRBV7-3 to TRBJ1-5; weak D call: TRBD1 (6 bases). Germline loops: CDR1 SGHTA, CDR2 FQGTGA. V lost 5 bases, J lost 5 bases, and 10 bases lay in between. The CDR3 totals 13 residues. This CDR3 reads CASSRGADQPQHF. The CDR3 region has the DNA TGTGCCAGCAGCCGGGGGGCCGATCAGCCCCAGCATTTT.

This clonotype was found many times. V is TRBV4-1 and J is TRBJ2-3; D is ambiguous. CDR1 and CDR2 (germline): MGHRA, YSYEKL. The V end lost 3 bases, the J end lost 1 base, and 17 bases lay between the germline ends. The CDR3 sequence is 17 residues long. CDR3 DNA sequence: TGCGCCAGCAGCCAGTTCCTAGGGCAGGCCGGCACAGATACGCAGTATTTT. Translating it yields CASSQFLGQAGTDTQYF.

This clonotype was seen ten or more times. V gene TRBV7-2 combines with J gene TRBJ2-3; D ambiguous. Trimming removed 0 bases at V and 2 bases at J, with 9 bases between. Germline V gene sequence: CDR1 SGHTA, CDR2 FQGNSA. The CDR3 totals 15 residues. CDR3 sequence reads: CASSLAGLLTDTQYF. The CDR3 DNA reads TGTGCCAGCAGCTTAGCCGGGCTCCTCACAGATACGCAGTATTTT.

This clonotype was detected ten times or more. The chain joins TRBV12-3 or TRBV12-4 to TRBJ2-6; D is undetermined. V was pared by 7 bases and J by 2 bases, with 6 bases between. This CDR3 is built from 13 residues. The CDR3 region is CASTTPGANVLTF. The CDR3 DNA is TGTGCCAGCACGACTCCTGGGGCCAACGTCCTGACTTTC.

This clonotype was found a few times. The V gene is TRBV20-1, the J gene TRBJ2-3, with 7 bases aligning to TRBD2. Germline assignment: CDR1 DFQATT and CDR2 SNEGSKA (reference sequence). CDR3 length: 13 residues. The CDR3 is CSAAGVSTDTQYF. For the CDR3, the DNA is TGCAGCGCTGCGGGGGTTAGCACAGATACGCAGTATTTT.

As regards this clonotype: It may be a read error: a sequence one base away is much more abundant. This chain links TRBV20-1 with TRBJ2-5, with a weak D call TRBD2 (5 bases). The CDR3 covers 12 residues. Germline V gene sequence: CDR1 DFQATT, CDR2 SNEGSKA (reference sequence). V lost 7 bases to trimming and J lost 11 bases, with 20 bases between them. In DNA, the CDR3 is TGCAGTGTAGGGAGTCCCCACAATGAGCAGTACTTC. Amino acids: CSVGSPHNEQYF.

A single count supports this clonotype. The DNA of the CDR3 is TGTGCCAGCAGCTTAAGCAGGGTGTGGCAGTACTTC. The encoded protein is CASSLSRVWQYF. The chain is built from TRBV13 and TRBJ2-7; tentatively, D is TRBD1 (5 bases). This CDR3 contains 12 residues. From germline, CDR1 is PRHDT and CDR2 FYEKMQ (reference sequence). V was cut by 2 bases and J by 9 bases, with 11 bases left in between.

A single count supports this clonotype. V usage is TRBV20-1 and J usage is TRBJ2-4, with D possibly matching TRBD2 (6 bases). The J call is in doubt because the DNA end fits TRBJ2-7 better. CDR3 length: 14 residues. Germline-derived CDR1 and CDR2 are DFQATT and SNEGSKA (reference sequence). CDR3 in amino acids: CSAKSRDFSYEQYF. For the CDR3, the DNA is TGCAGTGCTAAGTCCCGGGACTTCTCCTACGAGCAGTACTTC.